This T cell receptor beta chain appears in the sequencing data of a study of vaccination effects on CD4 cells after COVID-19 (dated 2022 in TCRdb). For context, the study as a whole: Two doses of either the BNT162b2 or the mRNA-1273 mRNA SARS-CoV-2 vaccine were administered to participants. SARS-CoV-2 spike-specific CD4+ TCR repertoires were compared before and after mRNA vaccination in COVID-19 convalescent patients and in infection-naive vaccine recipients. A total of 10 COVID-19 convalescent patients and several SARS-CoV-2-naive healthy vaccine recipients were included in the full study. The Oncomine TCR Beta short-read assay on an Illumina iSeq 100 was used to sequence cultures from other donors in the study. General findings and caveats noted by the study authors: Clones induced by infection and clones induced by vaccination both contracted markedly at late timepoints after vaccination, which fits with T cell responses waning over time. Among healthy vaccine recipients, nearly all vaccine-induced clones were SARS-CoV-2 mono-reactive, and just 1 of 255 was cross-reactive with common cold coronaviruses. The study was limited by a small number of convalescent patients and lacked early post-infection timepoints.

Per the germline V gene, SGHRS is the CDR1 and YFSETQ is the CDR2. Including cysteine and phenylalanine, the CDR3 has 15 amino acids. Only the CDR3 region is kept as DNA, spanning 45 bases read in frame from base 1. V is shortened by 1 base, J by 7 bases, and the region joining them spans 15 bases. The library was made by the immunoSEQ multiplex PCR assay. DNA from the cultured, isolated CD4+ T cells was subjected to TCR beta CDR3 sequencing. As for the authors' bioinformatics: The analysis removed non-productive TCR sequences, trimmed reads to the CDR3 region, and retained only CDR3s that were 7 or more amino acids long. Antigen-specific clonotypes were identified using the MANAFEST web app by comparison of expansion in peptide wells against reference cultures. Positive clones required FDR<0.05 expansion versus reference and all other wells, odds ratio above 5, and frequency above 0.1% in two replicate wells. A clonotype was called cross-reactive if it was significantly expanded both in SARS-CoV-2 spike wells and in at least one common cold coronavirus spike condition. Levenshtein distance calculated with the stringdist R package was used to assess CDR3 similarity, and unrooted trees were constructed with ape in R 3.6.1. The source is immuneACCESS, and TCRdb retained only in-frame sequences with V and J called. Part of the clones is not carried over; for the studies checked, unresolved V genes explain less than half of this, and the remainder is unexplained. That table supplies the V and J calls and clone size; D and trimming were determined from the DNA. Within this sample are tens of thousands of clones, with around 79% of them counted one time only. The ten largest account for around 3% of the sample.

The ViraFEST assay stimulated PBMC with viral peptide pools and then used TCR sequencing to identify antigen-specific CD4+ T cell clonotypes by expansion. After around 11 days of culture, CD4+ T cells were isolated with the EasySep CD4+ T cell isolation kit. None of the healthy vaccine recipients had a prior SARS-CoV-2 infection, which was confirmed by nucleocapsid antibody tests that came back negative both before and after vaccination. Some 1.9 million PBMC per well were cultured with 10 ug/ml peptides in IMDM containing around 5.3% human AB serum, approximately 9.1 IU/ml IL-2 and gentamicin. On days 3 and 7, half of the culture medium was replaced with fresh IL-2-containing medium. Each peptide stimulation condition was cultured in triplicate wells unless otherwise noted. Using Ficoll-Paque Plus gradient centrifugation, PBMC were separated from whole blood and then either used fresh or cryopreserved at -140C. The overlapping peptide pools covered the spike proteins of SARS-CoV-2 as well as those of the common cold coronaviruses HCoV-NL63, HCoV-OC43 and HCoV-229E. The QIAamp micro DNA kit was used to extract genomic DNA from the cultured CD4+ T cells.

Points on this clone: Its binding antigen is unknown. Base qualities are not at hand, and no much larger clone is one base apart.

The receptor chain draws on TRBV5-1 and TRBJ2-1; the D gene is possibly TRBD1, with 6 bases matching. The specimen was CD4+ T cells from PBMCs cultured with HCoV-NL63 spike peptides, collected before COVID-19 vaccination. What the cell subset or site label conveys for this sample: HCoV-NL63 spike overlapping peptide pool stimulation. The sequence came from a human donor who received a COVID-19 vaccine. The sequenced DNA: TGCGCCAGCAGCTTGCTGGGGGCCTATACAAATGAGCAGTTCTTC. Translated, it gives CASSLLGAYTNEQFF.